The next 18 T cell receptor beta chains were all read from a single sample in a study of blood T cell repertoires in COVID-19 (dated by TCRdb to about 2020). The library came from the immunoSEQ multiplex PCR assay. TCRdb's version of the immuneACCESS table is confined to in-frame rearrangements and falls short of the full clone set. An unresolved V gene accounts for under half of the shortfall where checked; the remainder is of unknown origin. Within this sample are 120,000 to 150,000 clones, with over 80% of them counted one time only. The top ten hold more than 0.8% of the sample. Sequenced input: peripheral blood. These TCRs come from a woman between 45 and 65 years old with acute or convalescent COVID-19.

This chain joins TRBV7-9 and TRBJ2-1; 7 bases align to TRBD2. CDR3 length: 16 residues. Per germline, CDR1 SEHNR and CDR2 FQNEAQ (reference sequence). The trim removed 2 bases at V and 4 bases at J, leaving 8 bases unmatched. This CDR3 reads CASSLSVGTMYNEQFF. As DNA, the CDR3 is TGTGCCAGCAGCTTAAGCGTCGGGACTATGTACAATGAGCAGTTCTTC. The complete variable domain, with remaining parts taken from reference TRBV7-9 and TRBJ2-1, reads DTGVSQNPRHKITKRGQNVTFRCDPISEHNRLYWYRQTLGQGPEFLTYFQNEAQLEKSRLLSDRFSAERPKGSFSTLEIQRTEQGDSAMYLCASSLSVGTMYNEQFFGPGTRLTVL.

The genes are TRBV24-1 and TRBJ2-1; D gene ambiguous. This CDR3 comprises 15 residues. The ends were cut back, 0 bases at V and 2 bases at J, with 7 bases in the middle. CDR1 is KGHDR, CDR2 SFDVKD, per germline. The DNA of the CDR3 is TGTGCCACCAGTGATTTGGCCAGGACCTACAATGAGCAGTTCTTC. Residues: CATSDLARTYNEQFF.

The CDR3 DNA reads TGCGCCAGCAGCATCCCGGGGAGCACAGATACGCAGTATTTT. This gives the protein CASSIPGSTDTQYF. The V and J genes are TRBV4-1 and TRBJ2-3; perhaps TRBD2 as D (5 bases). Trimming took off 5 bases at V and 0 bases at J, with 9 bases between the two ends. CDR1 and CDR2 (germline): MGHRA, YSYEKL. The CDR3 sequence is 14 residues long.

V is TRBV6-1 and J is TRBJ2-7; 7 bases are shared with TRBD1. Germline V gene data show CDR1 as MNHNS and CDR2 as SASEGT. With V trimmed by 2 bases and J by 0 bases, 1 base remained unmatched. This CDR3 spans 14 amino acids. As DNA, the CDR3 is TGTGCCAGCAGTGAAAGGGACAGCTCCTACGAGCAGTACTTC. Encoded protein: CASSERDSSYEQYF.

This clone was seen once. The chain links TRBV5-1 to TRBJ2-7; 8 bases line up with TRBD1. Germline CDR1 reads SGHRS; CDR2 reads YFSETQ. There are 15 residues in the CDR3. Trimming at V came to 2 bases and at J to 0 bases, leaving 4 bases not matched to a gene. The CDR3: CASSFRTGSSYEQYF. The CDR3 DNA is TGCGCCAGCAGCTTTCGGACAGGGAGCTCCTACGAGCAGTACTTC.

V gene TRBV15 combines with J gene TRBJ1-5; no reliable D call. The length of the CDR3 is 15 residues. Per germline, CDR1 LNHNV and CDR2 YYDKDF (reference sequence). With 3 bases removed from V and 0 bases from J, the gap between germline ends came to 9 bases. The CDR3 coding sequence is TGTGCCACCAGCAGTGGACTGAATAGCAATCAGCCCCAGCATTTT. This codes for CATSSGLNSNQPQHF.

The chain links TRBV2 to TRBJ1-5; D is unresolved. The V gene's germline CDR1 is SNHLY and CDR2 FYNNEI. This CDR3 has 15 amino acids. V dropped 4 bases and J dropped 11 bases, with 21 bases sitting between them. The CDR3 DNA follows: TGTGCCAGCAGTGGAACCGGACTGAATTACGCGGCCCAGCATTTT. Translation: CASSGTGLNYAAQHF.

This rearrangement joins TRBV10-2 to TRBJ2-7; D gene uncertain. With 3 bases removed from V and 2 bases from J, the gap between germline ends came to 14 bases. This CDR3 is 15 amino acids long. Germline V gene lookup returns CDR1 WSHSY and CDR2 SAAADI. CDR3 in amino acids: CASSDTGLKTYEQYF. The CDR3 DNA sequence: TGCGCCAGCAGTGATACGGGTTTAAAAACCTACGAGCAGTACTTC.

This sequence joins TRBV18 and TRBJ1-6; 8 bases are a match to TRBD1. J lost 9 bases, V lost 5 bases, and 9 bases had no gene match. The CDR3 runs 15 residues. CDR1 KGHSH and CDR2 LQKENI come from the germline V gene. The CDR3: CASSTQGAQGSPLHF. CDR3 coding DNA: TGTGCCAGCTCAACCCAGGGGGCGCAGGGTTCACCCCTCCACTTT.

The chain joins TRBV5-4 to TRBJ2-6; 8 bases are shared with TRBD1. V shed 0 bases, J shed 1 base, and the junction held 0 bases outside the gene matches. Germline V gene data show CDR1 as SGHNT and CDR2 as YYREEE (reference sequence). This CDR3 has 16 amino acids. The CDR3 sequence is CASSLGTGSGANVLTF. The CDR3 DNA is TGTGCCAGCAGCTTGGGGACAGGGTCTGGGGCCAACGTCCTGACTTTC.

This chain connects TRBV4-2 to TRBJ2-2, with D perhaps matching TRBD2 (5 bases). V was shortened by 3 bases and J by 2 bases, with 19 bases between the two germline ends. CDR1 is LGHNA and CDR2 is YNFKEQ in the germline V gene. The CDR3 extends over 18 amino acids. CDR3 protein: CASSHSALGNLNTGELFF. The CDR3 DNA sequence: TGTGCCAGCAGCCATTCTGCACTAGGTAACCTTAACACCGGGGAGCTGTTTTTT.

The CDR3 DNA is TGTGCCAGCAGCAAGTACAGGAACACTGAAGCTTTCTTT. Translating gives CASSKYRNTEAFF. The V gene is TRBV21-1, the J gene TRBJ1-1; TRBD1, the D gene given by the table, was not confirmed from the DNA. TRBV21-1 is recorded as a pseudogene. CDR3 length equals 13 residues.

The chain employs TRBV5-1 and TRBJ1-1, with TRBD1 matching 7 bases. This CDR3 has 13 amino acids. CDR1 and CDR2 (germline): SGHRS, YFSETQ. V lost 1 base, J lost 9 bases, and 6 bases stayed unmatched. CDR3 nucleotides: TGCGCCAGCAGCTTGATGACAGGGAGAAAAGCTTTCTTT. Translating gives CASSLMTGRKAFF.

This chain joins TRBV5-1 and TRBJ2-2, with D possibly TRBD1 on 5 matching bases. The germline V gene has CDR1 SGHRS and CDR2 YFSETQ. With 4 bases removed from V and 1 base from J, the gap between germline ends came to 8 bases. CDR3 length: 14 residues. CDR3 residues: CASSLGQNTGELFF. CDR3 coding DNA: TGCGCCAGCAGCCTCGGACAGAACACCGGGGAGCTGTTTTTT.

The chain carries TRBV9 and TRBJ2-7, with 9 nucleotides matching TRBD2. The CDR3 is 16 amino acids. V lost 4 bases to trimming and J lost 0 bases; unmatched junction nucleotides: 8. Germline CDR1 reads SGDLS; CDR2 reads YYNGEE. The CDR3 DNA sequence: TGTGCCAGCAGCCTTGGGATTAGCGGGGGCTCCTACGAGCAGTACTTC. It translates to CASSLGISGGSYEQYF. The variable domain in full, with the rest retrieved from reference TRBV9 and TRBJ2-7, is DSGVTQTPKHLITATGQRVTLRCSPRSGDLSVYWYQQSLDQGLQFLIQYYNGEERAKGNILERFSAQQFPDLHSELNLSSLELGDSALYFCASSLGISGGSYEQYFGPGTRLTVT.

The chain couples TRBV30 to TRBJ1-4; 10 nucleotides align to TRBD1. The J segment lost 1 base and the V segment lost 3 bases, leaving 2 bases of the junction unmatched. CDR3 length: 15 amino acids. The germline V gene encodes CDR1 GTSNPN and CDR2 SVGIG (reference sequence). CDR3 bases: TGTGCCTGGAGGGGGGACAGGGGAACTAATGAAAAACTGTTTTTT. Amino acid sequence: CAWRGDRGTNEKLFF.

This chain links TRBV10-3 with TRBJ1-2; D gene uncertain. Germline V gives CDR1 ENHRY, CDR2 SYGVKD. The CDR3 covers 14 residues. V dropped 3 bases and J dropped 6 bases, with 14 bases sitting between them. CDR3 DNA: TGTGCCATCAGTGACCCGCCGGGAGAAAATGGCTACACCTTC. It encodes CAISDPPGENGYTF.

V usage is TRBV24-1 and J usage is TRBJ2-2, with a tentative D call TRBD1 (6 bases). CDR3 length: 14 residues. Trimming shortened V by 5 bases and J by 4 bases, and 10 bases separated the two germline ends. Germline values: CDR1 KGHDR, CDR2 SFDVKD. CDR3 bases: TGTGCCACCAGTGGGCAGGGGCGCACCGGGGAGCTGTTTTTT. Its translation: CATSGQGRTGELFF.